Presented here are 20 T cell receptor beta chains from one specimen sequenced in a study of blood T cell repertoires in COVID-19. Method: immunoSEQ multiplex PCR; TCRdb's copy keeps in-frame clones and lacks some. Found here are some 80,000 clones, about 86% of them singletons; the top ten hold over 20%. The specimen was peripheral blood. All receptors derive from a woman aged 80 or older in a cohort sampled during active or convalescent COVID-19.

V gene TRBV24-1 combines with J gene TRBJ2-1; 9 bases align to TRBD1. With 10 bases clipped from V and 11 bases from J, the junction kept 17 bases outside the gene matches. The CDR3 runs 15 residues. CDR1 is KGHDR and CDR2 is SFDVKD in the germline V gene. Here the CDR3 reads CATAVGGTGPPQQFF. In DNA, the CDR3 is TGTGCCACTGCTGTGGGGGGGACAGGGCCACCCCAGCAGTTCTTC.

The chain uses TRBV6-4 and TRBJ2-5; D is ambiguous. Germline lookup yields CDR1 MRHNA and CDR2 SNTAGT. The CDR3 covers 17 residues. The V end was cut by 0 bases, the J end by 0 bases, with 14 bases between. The CDR3 spells CASSDSNTALHQETQYF. The DNA for the CDR3 is TGTGCCAGCAGTGACTCGAATACAGCTCTTCACCAAGAGACCCAGTACTTC.

The V and J genes are TRBV6-5 and TRBJ1-1; D call uncertain. Deletions cut 6 bases from V and 11 bases from J, with 10 bases between. The CDR3 is 10 residues long. Germline CDR1 and CDR2: MNHEY and SVGAGI. CDR3 DNA: TGTGCCAGCAGAGAGGAAGCGGCTTTCTTT. Its translation is CASREEAAFF.

The V call is TRBV6-5, the J call TRBJ2-2; D may be TRBD1 (6 bases). CDR1 MNHEY and CDR2 SVGAGI come from the germline V gene. Trimming shortened V by 4 bases and J by 4 bases, and 13 bases separated the two germline ends. CDR3 length: 15 residues. The CDR3 reads CASSSRTVGTGELFF. The CDR3 nucleotides read TGTGCCAGCAGTTCCCGGACAGTGGGCACCGGGGAGCTGTTTTTT.

The chain uses TRBV19 and TRBJ2-3, with a tentative D call TRBD1 (6 bases). V was shortened by 2 bases and J by 5 bases, with 17 bases between the two germline ends. Germline V lookup: CDR1 LNHDA, CDR2 SQIVND (reference sequence). This CDR3 region has 16 residues. The CDR3: CASSILGSGEIDTQYF. The CDR3 DNA is TGTGCCAGTAGTATACTGGGGTCAGGGGAGATAGATACGCAGTATTTT.

CDR3 protein: CASSQTGGNQPQHF. The CDR3 DNA reads as TGTGCCAGCAGCCAGACAGGTGGCAATCAGCCCCAGCATTTT. The chain recombines TRBV5-5 with TRBJ1-5, with D possibly being TRBD1 (6 bases). The V end was cut by 4 bases, the J end by 2 bases, with 10 bases between. Germline lookup yields CDR1 SGHKS and CDR2 YYEKEE (reference sequence). CDR3 size: 14 residues.

J is TRBJ2-2 and V is TRBV7-2; D is uncertain. This CDR3 comprises 14 residues. Per germline, CDR1 SGHTA and CDR2 FQGNSA. Trimming cost V 1 base and J 6 bases, with 9 bases left between them. In nucleotides, the CDR3 is TGTGCCAGCAGCTTAGATTCTTTCTCCGGGGAGCTGTTTTTT. Its translation is CASSLDSFSGELFF.

The genes are TRBV19 and TRBJ1-6; no definite D call. Germline V CDR1 and CDR2: LNHDA, SQIVND (reference sequence). The CDR3 covers 15 residues. The V end was cut by 3 bases, the J end by 6 bases, with 12 bases between. CDR3 residues: CASSILQGGNSPLHF. The CDR3 coding sequence is TGTGCCAGTAGTATTTTGCAAGGAGGTAATTCACCCCTCCACTTT.

There are many counts of this clone. The rearrangement uses TRBV30 and TRBJ1-5; possibly TRBD1 for D (5 bases). The V gene lost 2 bases and the J gene lost 3 bases, with 14 bases spanning the gap. This CDR3 is built from 15 residues. CDR1 and CDR2 from the germline V gene are GTSNPN and SVGIG (reference sequence). CDR3 nucleotides: TGTGCCTGGAGTCTCGGGGGGAGTACCAATCAGCCCCAGCATTTT. It specifies CAWSLGGSTNQPQHF.

This rearrangement joins TRBV5-1 to TRBJ2-1; 11 bases align to TRBD2. The ends lost 1 base at V and 0 bases at J; junction bases unmatched: 9. Germline V lookup: CDR1 SGHRS, CDR2 YFSETQ. This CDR3 is 19 amino acids long. Here the CDR3 reads CASSLQASGRNPSYNEQFF. In DNA form, the CDR3 reads TGCGCCAGCAGCTTGCAGGCTAGCGGGAGGAACCCCTCCTACAATGAGCAGTTCTTC.

V usage is TRBV5-1 and J usage is TRBJ2-3; possible D gene TRBD2, 6 bases. The CDR3 is 16 amino acids. V shed 4 bases and J shed 1 base, with 16 bases lying between them. Per germline, CDR1 SGHRS and CDR2 YFSETQ. CDR3 in amino acids: CASSPPDSGGTDTQYF. In nucleotides, the CDR3 is TGCGCCAGCAGCCCGCCTGATAGCGGAGGCACAGATACGCAGTATTTT.

The rearrangement joins TRBV11-3 to TRBJ1-1; no reliable D call. V was shortened by 1 base and J by 5 bases, with 8 bases between the two germline ends. In germline, CDR1 is SGHNT, CDR2 YENEEA. The CDR3 runs to 13 residues. CDR3 protein: CASSLVRLTEAFF. Written as DNA, the CDR3 is TGTGCCAGCAGCTTAGTGCGGCTGACTGAAGCTTTCTTT.

This chain links TRBV7-9 with TRBJ2-7; TRBD2 might be the D (6 bases). Germline-derived CDR1 and CDR2 are SEHNR and FQNEAQ (reference sequence). The V end was cut by 6 bases, the J end by 2 bases, with 14 bases between. The length of the CDR3 is 14 residues. The CDR3 is CASRFGTPPYEQYF. The CDR3, as DNA: TGTGCCAGCAGATTTGGGACTCCTCCCTACGAGCAGTACTTC.

The chain couples TRBV6-5 to TRBJ1-5; no reliable D call. In germline, CDR1 is MNHEY, CDR2 SVGAGI. CDR3 length: 14 amino acids. V lost 6 bases, J lost 1 base, and 10 bases lay in between. The CDR3 bases are TGTGCCAGCAGCCTCCGGGGAAGCAATCAGCCCCAGCATTTT. Translated, it gives CASSLRGSNQPQHF.

The gene calls are TRBV10-3 and TRBJ1-2; maybe TRBD1 (5 bases). The V gene's germline CDR1 is ENHRY and CDR2 SYGVKD. The CDR3 length is 14 residues. The V gene lost 3 bases and the J gene lost 7 bases, with 15 bases spanning the gap. The CDR3 sequence: CAISDIIDSRGYTF. The CDR3, as DNA: TGTGCCATCAGTGATATAATTGACAGCCGTGGCTACACCTTC.

The chain combines TRBV5-4 with TRBJ1-3; 7 bases line up with TRBD1. Germline-derived CDR1 and CDR2 are SGHNT and YYREEE (reference sequence). The V segment lost 5 bases and the J segment 0 bases; nucleotides outside the gene matches: 5. This CDR3 comprises 15 residues. DNA for the CDR3: TGTGCCAGCAGACCTGGGGACAGCTCTGGAAACACCATATATTTT. Encoded protein: CASRPGDSSGNTIYF.

The rearrangement uses TRBV10-1 and TRBJ1-2; D gene uncertain. Deletions cut 6 bases from V and 0 bases from J, with 14 bases between. CDR1 and CDR2 from the germline V gene are WNHNN and SYGVQD (reference sequence). The CDR3 length is 15 residues. The CDR3, as DNA: TGCGCCAGCAGCCCCTCCGGAGCAGCTAACTATGGCTACACCTTC. Protein: CASSPSGAANYGYTF.

This chain links TRBV11-3 with TRBJ2-5; 7 positions agree with TRBD2. The CDR3 is 12 amino acids. The germline CDR1 and CDR2 sequences are SGHNT and YENEEA. V shed 6 bases, J shed 5 bases, and the junction held 3 bases outside the gene matches. As DNA, the CDR3 is TGTGCCAGCAGGAGCGGGGTTGAGACCCAGTACTTC. Protein sequence: CASRSGVETQYF.

The chain has TRBV18 and TRBJ1-6, with 7 bases aligning to TRBD1. This CDR3 contains 14 residues. V trimming: 1 base; J trimming: 8 bases; junction bases outside the gene matches: 2. The V gene's germline CDR1 is KGHSH and CDR2 LQKENI. Here the CDR3 DNA reads TGTGCCAGCTCACCACGGACAGGCGATTCACCCCTCCACTTT. This gives the protein CASSPRTGDSPLHF.

The rearrangement joins TRBV10-3 to TRBJ2-2, with D perhaps TRBD1 (7 bases). Germline CDR1 is ENHRY and CDR2 is SYGVKD. The CDR3 runs to 16 residues. The V gene lost 7 bases and the J gene lost 4 bases, with 19 bases spanning the gap. The CDR3 DNA reads TGTGCCATCACCGCCGGAGGGGGCAAGAGCACCGGGGAGCTGTTTTTT. It specifies CAITAGGGKSTGELFF.